Below, 23 T cell receptor beta chains from the same sample are listed, as sequenced in a study of patients and donors after allogeneic stem cell transplantation. TCRdb reprocessed the RT-PCR reads via MiXCR and lists one record per CDR3 protein. The top ten hold around a tenth of the sample, which has roughly 230,000 distinct CDR3 sequences, roughly 15% seen once. Input material: blood, either unsorted or a sorted T cell fraction (not recorded which). The source is a human donor who was either an allogeneic HSCT recipient or a stem cell or donor lymphocyte infusion donor (not recorded which). It is not recorded whose cells these are; they may come from a transplant donor.

This clonotype was recorded a few times. The rearrangement uses TRBV11-1 and TRBJ2-1, with D possibly being TRBD2 (6 bases). The CDR3 covers 20 residues. Trimming pared 1 base from V and 8 bases from J, leaving 30 bases between. Germline CDR1 and CDR2: SGHAT and FQDESV (reference sequence). The CDR3 DNA reads TGTGCCAGCAGCTTAGGATTCGGCGGGGCCTGGCTAGAGGCGATCTATGAGCAGTTCTTC. Translating gives CASSLGFGGAWLEAIYEQFF. Full variable domain (outside the CDR3, taken from reference TRBV11-1 and TRBJ2-1): EAEVAQSPRYKITEKSQAVAFWCDPISGHATLYWYRQILGQGPELLVQFQDESVVDDSQLPKDRFSAERLKGVDSTLKIQPAELGDSAMYLCASSLGFGGAWLEAIYEQFFGPGTRLTVL.

V is TRBV25-1 and J is TRBJ1-1; D unclear. The CDR3 is made up of 16 amino acids. Germline assignment: CDR1 MGHDK and CDR2 SYGVNS. V was shortened by 1 base and J by 1 base, with 13 bases between the two germline ends. CDR3 DNA: TGTGCCAGCAGTGAATTCGCGGCGTTAGGGAACACTGAAGCTTTCTTT. Protein: CASSEFAALGNTEAFF. Full variable domain (remainder filled in from reference TRBV25-1 and TRBJ1-1): EADIYQTPRYLVIGTGKKITLECSQTMGHDKMYWYQQDPGMELHLIHYSYGVNSTEKGDLSSESTVSRIRTEHFPLTLESARPSHTSQYLCASSEFAALGNTEAFFGQGTRLTVV.

The chain combines TRBV11-1 with TRBJ2-1, with a weak D call TRBD1 (5 bases). The CDR3 totals 15 residues. Trimming took 5 bases from V and 9 from J, leaving 20 bases between them. CDR1 is SGHAT, CDR2 FQDESV, per germline (reference sequence). CDR3 DNA: TGTGCCAGCAGCCTCAGGGCTCAGGGTCTGGGTGAGCAGTTCTTC. This gives the protein CASSLRAQGLGEQFF.

This chain connects TRBV6-1 to TRBJ1-2, with TRBD1 as a possible D gene (6 bases). The CDR3 runs 16 residues. CDR1 and CDR2 from the germline V gene are MNHNS and SASEGT. The germline V and J ends were trimmed by 6 bases and 3 bases, with 20 bases remaining between them. CDR3 nucleotide sequence: TGTGCCAGCAGCCAAAGAGGGGGGATTTACGACTATGGCTACACCTTC. It yields the protein CASSQRGGIYDYGYTF.

The genes are TRBV3-1 and TRBJ2-1; 12 bases are shared with TRBD2. Trimming took 4 bases from V and 9 from J; bases not matched to a gene: 10. This CDR3 region has 16 residues. Germline V gene lookup returns CDR1 LGHDT and CDR2 YNNKEL (reference sequence). The CDR3 DNA follows: TGTGCCAGCAGCCGCCATCAACTAGCGGGAGGCAGTGAGCAGTTCTTC. It encodes CASSRHQLAGGSEQFF.

CDR3 in amino acids: CASSHQQNTGELFF. The DNA for the CDR3 is TGTGCCAGCAGCCACCAACAGAACACCGGGGAGCTGTTTTTT. The chain has TRBV7-9 and TRBJ2-2; no clear D gene. The ends were cut back, 5 bases at V and 1 base at J, with 8 bases in the middle. CDR1 is SEHNR and CDR2 is FQNEAQ in the germline V gene (reference sequence). This CDR3 region has 14 residues.

This clonotype was observed a few times. The rearrangement uses TRBV11-2 and TRBJ2-1; D may match TRBD1 or TRBD2 (5 bases each). The CDR3 contains 18 residues. V was cut by 2 bases and J by 0 bases, with 17 bases left in between. Germline V lookup: CDR1 SGHAT, CDR2 FQNNGV. CDR3 amino acids: CASSLQSRGRSSYNEQFF. CDR3 nucleotide sequence: TGTGCCAGCAGCTTACAAAGCCGGGGCAGAAGCTCCTACAATGAGCAGTTCTTC.

This rearrangement joins TRBV7-3 to TRBJ2-7; 8 positions agree with TRBD2. Trimming removed 5 bases from V and 7 bases from J; junction bases left unmatched: 7. The CDR3 is made up of 13 amino acids. Germline V CDR1 and CDR2: SGHTA, FQGTGA. CDR3 DNA: TGTGCCAGCAGCACACTAGCGGCGGGTGAGCAGTACTTC. This gives the protein CASSTLAAGEQYF.

V usage is TRBV18 and J usage is TRBJ1-5, with unresolved D. With 5 bases removed from V and 6 bases from J, the gap between germline ends came to 14 bases. Germline V gene sequence: CDR1 KGHSH, CDR2 LQKENI. The CDR3 covers 14 residues. The CDR3 DNA reads TGTGCCAGCTCAACTAATTGGGAAATTCAGCCCCAGCATTTT. Its protein is CASSTNWEIQPQHF.

The chain links TRBV27 to TRBJ1-1; 8 positions match TRBD1. Trimming removed 5 bases from V and 4 bases from J; junction bases left unmatched: 6. The CDR3 covers 14 residues. Germline V gives CDR1 MNHEY, CDR2 SMNVEV (reference sequence). Here the CDR3 reads CASSHRTGFTEAFF. The CDR3 DNA sequence: TGTGCCAGCAGTCACCGGACAGGGTTCACTGAAGCTTTCTTT.

This clonotype was observed a few times. The V call is TRBV2, the J call TRBJ2-1; 12 nucleotides agree with TRBD2. V shed 7 bases, J shed 7 bases, and the junction held 5 bases outside the gene matches. The length of the CDR3 is 14 residues. Germline CDR1 is SNHLY and CDR2 is FYNNEI. Written as DNA, the CDR3 is TGTGCCAGCACTGCAGGACTAGCGGGGAATGAGCAGTTCTTC. Residues: CASTAGLAGNEQFF.

This clonotype occurred many times. CDR3 sequence: CASSPRAWGGELFF. CDR3 DNA: TGTGCCAGCAGCCCTCGCGCCTGGGGCGGGGAGCTGTTTTTT. This chain links TRBV12-3 or TRBV12-4 with TRBJ2-2; D remains ambiguous. CDR3 size: 14 residues. V shed 6 bases and J shed 7 bases, with 15 bases lying between them.

J is TRBJ1-2 and V is TRBV4-3, with 7 positions matching TRBD1. This CDR3 comprises 15 residues. V lost 1 base, J lost 5 bases, and 7 bases stayed unmatched. Per the germline V gene, CDR1 is LGHNA and CDR2 is YSLEER. In DNA form, the CDR3 reads TGCGCCAGCAGCCAAGTGAAGGGGGCGAGGTATGGCTACACCTTC. Amino acid sequence: CASSQVKGARYGYTF.

This clonotype was picked up a small number of times. This chain uses TRBV10-2 with TRBJ1-2; D possibly corresponds to TRBD1 (5 bases). Germline values: CDR1 WSHSY, CDR2 SAAADI. There are 14 residues in the CDR3. Trimming took 4 bases from V and 8 from J, leaving 17 bases between them. Written as DNA, the CDR3 is TGCGCCAGCAGTGCCGTGAGTGGGGGAAAAGGCTACACCTTC. Its translation is CASSAVSGGKGYTF.

This sequence joins TRBV5-1 and TRBJ2-2, with 8 bases aligning to TRBD1. Germline values: CDR1 SGHRS, CDR2 YFSETQ. CDR3 size: 15 residues. V lost 6 bases, J lost 3 bases, and 7 bases stayed unmatched. In DNA form, the CDR3 reads TGCGCCAGCACGAGGGCAGGGGGCGACACCGGGGAGCTGTTTTTT. Amino acids: CASTRAGGDTGELFF.

V and J are TRBV5-1 and TRBJ2-3; D is uncertain. The CDR3 consists of 13 residues. V was cut by 4 bases and J by 0 bases, with 6 bases left in between. Germline CDR1 SGHRS, CDR2 YFSETQ. This CDR3 is CASSPVSTDTQYF. In DNA, the CDR3 is TGCGCCAGCAGCCCTGTCAGCACAGATACGCAGTATTTT.

V is TRBV6-1 and J is TRBJ1-5; D is ambiguous. Germline CDR1 and CDR2: MNHNS and SASEGT. CDR3 length: 14 amino acids. The germline V and J ends were trimmed by 3 bases and 0 bases, with 6 bases remaining between them. In nucleotides, the CDR3 is TGTGCCAGCAGTGAGTCCCATAGCAATCAGCCCCAGCATTTT. Protein product: CASSESHSNQPQHF.

There are a few counts of this clonotype. The chain couples TRBV9 to TRBJ2-3; D unresolved. The CDR3 sequence is 15 residues long. The germline V gene encodes CDR1 SGDLS and CDR2 YYNGEE. V lost 0 bases to trimming and J lost 3 bases, with 11 bases between them. This CDR3 reads CASSVVTGGTDTQYF. The CDR3 DNA is TGTGCCAGCAGCGTAGTAACGGGTGGAACAGATACGCAGTATTTT.

V gene TRBV4-1 combines with J gene TRBJ1-2; TRBD1 might be the D (5 bases). The length of the CDR3 is 13 residues. Looked up from germline, CDR1 is MGHRA and CDR2 is YSYEKL. V was clipped by 4 bases and J by 3 bases, with 9 bases between them. The CDR3 loop reads CASSLGTYYGYTF. CDR3 DNA: TGCGCCAGCAGCCTGGGGACGTACTATGGCTACACCTTC.

The rearrangement joins TRBV20-1 to TRBJ1-2, with D possibly being TRBD1 (5 bases). Germline V CDR1 and CDR2: DFQATT, SNEGSKA (reference sequence). The CDR3 sequence is 13 residues long. V shed 0 bases and J shed 4 bases, with 9 bases lying between them. CDR3 sequence (DNA): TGCAGTGCTAGAGATTCAGGGAGCTATGGCTACACCTTC. This gives the protein CSARDSGSYGYTF.

The V and J genes are TRBV6-4 and TRBJ1-6; the D gene is possibly TRBD1 (6 bases). CDR1 MRHNA and CDR2 SNTAGT come from the germline V gene. Trimming left V 4 bases short and J 7 bases short, with 8 bases between. CDR3 length equals 13 residues. The CDR3 region is CASSADRNSPLHF. DNA for the CDR3: TGTGCCAGCAGTGCCGACAGGAATTCACCCCTCCACTTT.

There are a few counts of this clonotype. The chain links TRBV2 to TRBJ1-5, with D possibly being TRBD1 (6 bases). CDR1 is SNHLY, CDR2 FYNNEI, per germline. This CDR3 contains 13 residues. V lost 8 bases and J 3 bases, leaving 11 bases between the germline ends. The CDR3 loop reads CASDTGNNQPQHF. The DNA of the CDR3 is TGTGCCAGCGATACAGGGAACAATCAGCCCCAGCATTTT.

Judged by abundance, this clonotype is medium-sized (0.01 to 0.1%). The genes are TRBV11-1 and TRBJ2-5; D call uncertain. V lost 3 bases and J 1 base, leaving 6 bases between the germline ends. The germline V gene has CDR1 SGHAT and CDR2 FQDESV (reference sequence). CDR3 length equals 13 residues. The CDR3 region has the DNA TGTGCCAGCAGCTTCGGCTTCCAAGAGACCCAGTACTTC. As protein: CASSFGFQETQYF.